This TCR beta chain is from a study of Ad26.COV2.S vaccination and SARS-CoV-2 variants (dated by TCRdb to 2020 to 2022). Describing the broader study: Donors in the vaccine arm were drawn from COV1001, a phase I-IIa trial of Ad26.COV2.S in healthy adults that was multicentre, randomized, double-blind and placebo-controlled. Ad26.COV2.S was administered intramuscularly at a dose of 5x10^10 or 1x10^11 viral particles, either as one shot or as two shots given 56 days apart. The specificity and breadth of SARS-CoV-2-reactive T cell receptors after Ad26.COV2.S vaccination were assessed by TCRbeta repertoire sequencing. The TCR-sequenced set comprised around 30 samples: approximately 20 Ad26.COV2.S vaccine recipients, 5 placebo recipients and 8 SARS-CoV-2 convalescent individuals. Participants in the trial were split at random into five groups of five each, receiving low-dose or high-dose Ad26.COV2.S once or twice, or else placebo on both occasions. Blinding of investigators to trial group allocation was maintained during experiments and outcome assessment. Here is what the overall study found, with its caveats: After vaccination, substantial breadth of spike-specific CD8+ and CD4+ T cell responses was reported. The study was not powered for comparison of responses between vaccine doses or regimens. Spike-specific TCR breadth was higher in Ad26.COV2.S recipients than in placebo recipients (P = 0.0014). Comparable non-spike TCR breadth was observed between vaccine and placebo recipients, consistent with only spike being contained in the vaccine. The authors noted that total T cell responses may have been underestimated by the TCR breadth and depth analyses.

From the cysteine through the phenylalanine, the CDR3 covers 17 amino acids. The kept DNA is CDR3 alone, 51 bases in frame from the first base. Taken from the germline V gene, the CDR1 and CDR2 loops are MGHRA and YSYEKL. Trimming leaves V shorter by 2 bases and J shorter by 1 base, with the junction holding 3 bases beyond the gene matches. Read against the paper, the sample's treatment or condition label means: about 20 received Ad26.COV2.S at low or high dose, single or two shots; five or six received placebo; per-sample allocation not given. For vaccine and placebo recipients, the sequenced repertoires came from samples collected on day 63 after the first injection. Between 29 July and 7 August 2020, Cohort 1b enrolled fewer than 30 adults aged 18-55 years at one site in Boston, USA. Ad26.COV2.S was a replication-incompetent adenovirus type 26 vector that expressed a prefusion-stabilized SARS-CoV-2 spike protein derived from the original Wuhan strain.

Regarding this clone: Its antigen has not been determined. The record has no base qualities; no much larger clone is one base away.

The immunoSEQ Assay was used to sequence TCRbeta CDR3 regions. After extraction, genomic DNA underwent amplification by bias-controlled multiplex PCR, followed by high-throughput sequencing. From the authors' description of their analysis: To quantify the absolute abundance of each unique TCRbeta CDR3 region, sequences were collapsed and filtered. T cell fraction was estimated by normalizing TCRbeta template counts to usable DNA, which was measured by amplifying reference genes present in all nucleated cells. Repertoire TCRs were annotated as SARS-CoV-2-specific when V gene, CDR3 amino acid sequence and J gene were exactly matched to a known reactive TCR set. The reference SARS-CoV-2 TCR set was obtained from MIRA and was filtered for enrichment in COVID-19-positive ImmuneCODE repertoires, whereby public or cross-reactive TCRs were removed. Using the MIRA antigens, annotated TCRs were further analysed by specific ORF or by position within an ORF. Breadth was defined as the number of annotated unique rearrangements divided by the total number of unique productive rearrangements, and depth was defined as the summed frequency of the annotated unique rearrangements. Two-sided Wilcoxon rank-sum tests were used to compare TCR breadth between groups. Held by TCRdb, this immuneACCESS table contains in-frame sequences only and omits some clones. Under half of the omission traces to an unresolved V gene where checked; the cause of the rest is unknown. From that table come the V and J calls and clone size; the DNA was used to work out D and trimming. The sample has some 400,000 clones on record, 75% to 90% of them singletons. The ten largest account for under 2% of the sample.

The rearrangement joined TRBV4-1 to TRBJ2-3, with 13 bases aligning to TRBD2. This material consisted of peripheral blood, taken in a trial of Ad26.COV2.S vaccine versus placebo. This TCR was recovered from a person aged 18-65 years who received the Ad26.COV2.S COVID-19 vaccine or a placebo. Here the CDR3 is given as CASSQPTSGRRTDTQYF. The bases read TGCGCCAGCAGCCAACCGACTAGCGGGAGGCGCACAGATACGCAGTATTTT.